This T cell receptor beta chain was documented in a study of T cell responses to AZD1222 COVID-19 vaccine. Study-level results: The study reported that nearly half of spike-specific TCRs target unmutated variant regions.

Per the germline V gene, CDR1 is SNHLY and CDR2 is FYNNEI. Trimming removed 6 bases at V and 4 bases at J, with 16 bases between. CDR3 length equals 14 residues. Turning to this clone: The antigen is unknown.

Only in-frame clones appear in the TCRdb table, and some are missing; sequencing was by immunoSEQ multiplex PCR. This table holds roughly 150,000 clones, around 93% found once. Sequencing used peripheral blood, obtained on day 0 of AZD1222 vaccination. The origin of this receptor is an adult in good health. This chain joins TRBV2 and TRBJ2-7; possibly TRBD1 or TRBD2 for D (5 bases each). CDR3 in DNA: TGTGCCAGCAGATTTCCGGGACCGCCGTACGAGCAGTACTTC. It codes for CASRFPGPPYEQYF.